This TCR beta chain was sequenced in a study of blood T cell repertoires in COVID-19. Overall study: The United States, Italy and Spain were the sources of the acute and convalescent COVID-19 samples. The analysed material was cDNA or gDNA that came from T cells, B-cell-depleted T cells, or PBMCs.

Original handling: The authors estimated nucleated cell counts from reference gene primer amplification. Clones were sequenced by immunoSEQ multiplex PCR, and TCRdb holds only the in-frame ones, with some missing. V and J calls and clone size are as listed in that table; D and trimming were resolved from the DNA. Found here are around 84,000 clones, around 82% of them singletons; the top ten hold 30% to 45%. This clone was found once. The sequence was obtained from a man older than 75 with active or convalescent COVID-19. The sequencing input was peripheral blood.

This CDR3 is CASRPYGKNEKLFF. The CDR3 DNA reads as TGTGCCAGCAGACCTTACGGGAAAAATGAAAAACTGTTTTTT. The chain joins TRBV28 to TRBJ1-4; no clear D gene. Germline V lookup: CDR1 MDHEN, CDR2 SYDVKM. The CDR3 runs to 14 residues. V dropped 6 bases and J dropped 5 bases, with 13 bases sitting between them.